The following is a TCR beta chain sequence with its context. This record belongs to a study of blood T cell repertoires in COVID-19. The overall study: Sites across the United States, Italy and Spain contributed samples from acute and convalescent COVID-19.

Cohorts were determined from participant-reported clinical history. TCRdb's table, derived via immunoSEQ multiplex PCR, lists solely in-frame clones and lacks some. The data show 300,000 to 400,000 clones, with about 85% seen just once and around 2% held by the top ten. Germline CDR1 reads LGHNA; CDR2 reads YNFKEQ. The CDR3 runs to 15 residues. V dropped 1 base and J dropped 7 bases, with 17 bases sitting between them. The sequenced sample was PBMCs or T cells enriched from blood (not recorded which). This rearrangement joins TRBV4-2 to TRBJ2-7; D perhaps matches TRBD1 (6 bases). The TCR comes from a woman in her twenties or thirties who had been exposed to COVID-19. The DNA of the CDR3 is TGTGCCAGCAGCCAAGCAGGACAGAGTGGGTTGGAGCAGTACTTC. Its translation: CASSQAGQSGLEQYF.